This TCR beta chain appears in the sequencing data of a study of blood T cell repertoires in COVID-19 (dated by TCRdb to about 2020). For context, the study as a whole: Samples covering the acute and convalescent phases of COVID-19 were provided by collaborators in the United States, Italy and Spain. The material from the prospective study consisted of cDNA or gDNA derived from T cells, B-cell-depleted T cells, or PBMCs. Deeply sampled blood TCRbeta repertoires from subjects exposed to, actively infected with, or recovered from COVID-19 were included in the dataset. A freely available public database, intended as a resource for researchers studying the immune response to SARS-CoV-2, is where the repertoires were released. The samples were drawn from the first 160 participants of the ongoing ImmuneRACE study and from some 1,300 subjects provided by 6 global collaborators. Sample metadata almost always included a de-identified subject ID, COVID-19 status, age in years and sex. Where available, HLA class I and class II types were taken from metadata supplied by the sample provider and were not determined by assay-based typing. Points the paper makes about the study in general: How much clinical and demographic metadata was included differed by source and by participant, and the metadata was provided uncurated.

TCRbeta CDR3 regions were amplified from genomic DNA by means of the immunoSEQ Assay, a bias-controlled multiplex PCR. From the authors' description of their analysis: The number of nucleated cells in each sample was estimated from the amplification of reference gene primers within the assay. To quantify the absolute abundance of each unique TCRbeta CDR3 rearrangement, sequence reads were collapsed and filtered. Productive Simpson clonality was computed per sample as the square root of Simpson's diversity index over productive rearrangements. Sourced from immuneACCESS, this table was stored by TCRdb with only in-frame sequences that have V and J called. A share of the clones is absent; for the studies checked, an unresolved V gene accounts for under half, and the remainder has no known explanation. V and J calls and clone size are copied from that table; D and trimming were computed from the DNA. Here the sample has more than 50,000 clones; around four fifths occur a single time. Under 2% of the sample is taken by the ten largest.

Its CDR3 holds 17 amino acids, cysteine through phenylalanine. The entry retains the CDR3 DNA only, 51 bases that are in frame from base 1. Taken from the germline V gene, the CDR1 and CDR2 loops are SGHRS and YFSETQ. Here V drops 4 bases and J drops 8 bases, and the junction holds 16 bases not matched to any gene. Collaborating institutions collected whole blood in K2EDTA tubes following their own protocols. For TCRbeta analysis, collaborators shipped samples in one of three forms: frozen whole blood, isolated PBMCs, or DNA extracted from either of those sample types. On this clone itself: Its antigen is currently not known. No much larger clonotype is one base removed from it; base qualities were not supplied.

What was sequenced was peripheral blood. The receptor was derived from a woman aged 60-70 years with acute or convalescent COVID-19. The sequence joins TRBV5-1 to TRBJ2-1; 9 central nucleotides agree with TRBD2. In nucleotide form, the sequence is TGCGCCAGCAGCGAAATCACTAGCGGGTCCTCCCTTGATGAGCAGTTCTTC. Translated, this is CASSEITSGSSLDEQFF.